This is a list of T cell receptor beta chains from one sample in a study of blood T cell repertoires in COVID-19. Repertoires were generated with immunoSEQ multiplex PCR, while TCRdb's copy carries only in-frame clones and drops some. The sample holds about 220,000 clones, 65% to 85% seen once. Material for sequencing was peripheral blood. These TCRs come from a human donor in a cohort sampled during active COVID-19. Both conserved end residues are part of each CDR3. A D gene is named only where the DNA matches it firmly. Size is omitted from some rows. Given values are once, few, many or a class for expanded clones.

14,TRBV9,TRBJ1-1,NA,NA,TGTGCCAGCAGCGTAGGTACTATGAACACTGAAGCTTTCTTT,CASSVGTMNTEAFF
15,TRBV19,TRBJ1-5,NA,NA,TGTGCCAGTAATCTAGCGGGGACAAATTATCAGCCCCAGCATTTT,CASNLAGTNYQPQHF
16,TRBV9,TRBJ2-1,NA,TRBD2,TGTGCCAGCAGCCTTCGGGCGGGGGGGGTTTACAATGAGCAGTTCTTC,CASSLRAGGVYNEQFF
14,TRBV5-1,TRBJ2-7,NA,TRBD1,TGCGCCAGCAGCTGGGGACAGGGGTACAACGAGCAGTACTTC,CASSWGQGYNEQYF
15,TRBV7-2,TRBJ1-2,NA,TRBD1,TGTGCCAGCAGTCCGACAGGGTGGATAAACTATGGCTACACCTTC,CASSPTGWINYGYTF
13,TRBV20-1,TRBJ2-2,NA,NA,TGCAGTGCTAGTCGAGCAGGGTCCGGGGAGCTGTTTTTT,CSASRAGSGELFF
16,TRBV13,TRBJ1-2,few,NA,TGTGCCAGCAGCCCTCGGCGGGCGGGGGGTAACTATGGCTACACCTTC,CASSPRRAGGNYGYTF
14,TRBV4-1,TRBJ2-2,NA,NA,TGCGCCAGCTCAGGGGCCAGAGCGGCCGGGGAGCTGTTTTTT,CASSGARAAGELFF
16,TRBV6-5,TRBJ2-7,NA,NA,TGTGCCAGCAGTTACTCGCCCTCAGGGGTGGACTACGAGCAGTACTTC,CASSYSPSGVDYEQYF
14,TRBV5-1,TRBJ2-3,NA,TRBD2,TGCGCCAGCAGCTCCGGGACTAGCGGGGCTACGCAGTATTTT,CASSSGTSGATQYF
18,TRBV27,TRBJ1-6,few,TRBD1,TGTGCCAGCAGTTCTAATCCGGGACAGGGTGTGAGCAATTCACCCCTCCACTTT,CASSSNPGQGVSNSPLHF
14,TRBV15,TRBJ1-1,NA,TRBD1,TGTGCCACCAGCAGACCTTCAGGGGGCACTGAAGCTTTCTTT,CATSRPSGGTEAFF
13,TRBV10-3,TRBJ1-2,NA,NA,TGTGCCATCAGTGGAACCCTCGACAGCGGCTACACCTTC,CAISGTLDSGYTF
15,TRBV24-1,TRBJ1-5,many,NA,TGTGCCACCAGTGACTTAGACTCGCGTGGTCAGCCCCAGCATTTT,CATSDLDSRGQPQHF
17,TRBV21-1,TRBJ2-7,NA,NA,TGTGCCAGCAGCAAAACTCCCTGGGAGACAAGCTCCTACGAGCAGTACTTC,CASSKTPWETSSYEQYF
16,TRBV28,TRBJ2-7,NA,NA,TGTGCCAGCAGTTTAGGCGGAAACCCCATAACTAAGGAGCAGTACTTC,CASSLGGNPITKEQYF
19,TRBV3-1/TRBV3-2,TRBJ2-3,NA,TRBD2,TGTGCCAGCAGCCAGGGGACTAGCGGGTCCGCGACGCGCACAGATACGCAGTATTTT,CASSQGTSGSATRTDTQYF
14,TRBV18,TRBJ1-1,NA,NA,TGTGCCAGCTCACTCGGACAGCTGAACACTGAAGCTTTCTTT,CASSLGQLNTEAFF
14,TRBV2,TRBJ2-1,NA,TRBD2,TGTGCCAGCAGTGTGGTGCGGGGGAACAATGAGCAGTTCTTC,CASSVVRGNNEQFF
15,TRBV7-9,TRBJ2-5,NA,TRBD2,TGTGCCAGCAGCCCGATAGCGGGAATTGGAGAGACCCAGTACTTC,CASSPIAGIGETQYF
14,TRBV20-1,TRBJ2-7,NA,NA,TGCAGTGCTAGTCCATTTGGGGCTTCGGGCGAGCAGTACTTC,CSASPFGASGEQYF
18,TRBV28,TRBJ1-5,NA,TRBD1,TGTGCCAGCAGTACCCCCGGAGACAGGGCTGGCGGCAATCAGCCCCAGCATTTT,CASSTPGDRAGGNQPQHF
11,TRBV12-3/TRBV12-4,TRBJ1-2,NA,NA,TGTGCCAGCAGCCCAGGGTATGGCTACACCTTC,CASSPGYGYTF
14,TRBV2,TRBJ1-2,NA,NA,TGTGCCAGCAGGATAAGGACAGACCTCTATGGCTACACCTTC,CASRIRTDLYGYTF
14,TRBV7-2,TRBJ2-2,NA,TRBD1,TGTGCCAGCAGCTTAGACAGGGGCACCGGGGAGCTGTTTTTT,CASSLDRGTGELFF